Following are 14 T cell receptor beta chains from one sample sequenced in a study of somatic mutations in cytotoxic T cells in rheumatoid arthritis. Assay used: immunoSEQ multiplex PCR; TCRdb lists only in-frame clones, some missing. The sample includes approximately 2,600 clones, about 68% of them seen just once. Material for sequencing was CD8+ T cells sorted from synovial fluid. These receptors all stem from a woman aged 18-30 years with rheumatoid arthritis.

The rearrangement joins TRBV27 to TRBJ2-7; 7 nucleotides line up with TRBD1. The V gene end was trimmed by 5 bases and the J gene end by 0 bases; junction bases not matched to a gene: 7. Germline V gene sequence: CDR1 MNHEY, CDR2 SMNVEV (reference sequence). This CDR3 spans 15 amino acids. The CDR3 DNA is TGTGCCAGCAGTCTAGGGGGCCCTAGCTCCTACGAGCAGTACTTC. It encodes CASSLGGPSSYEQYF.

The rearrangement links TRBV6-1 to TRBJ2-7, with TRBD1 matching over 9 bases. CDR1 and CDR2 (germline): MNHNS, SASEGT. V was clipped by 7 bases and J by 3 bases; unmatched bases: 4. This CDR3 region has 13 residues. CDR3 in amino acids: CASNPGQGYEQYF. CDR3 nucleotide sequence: TGTGCCAGCAATCCGGGACAGGGCTACGAGCAGTACTTC.

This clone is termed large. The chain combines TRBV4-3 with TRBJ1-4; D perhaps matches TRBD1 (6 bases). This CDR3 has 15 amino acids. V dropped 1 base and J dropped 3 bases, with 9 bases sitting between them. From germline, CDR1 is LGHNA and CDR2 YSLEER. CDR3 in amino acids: CASSQGTVANEKLFF. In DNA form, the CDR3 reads TGCGCCAGCAGCCAAGGGACAGTAGCTAATGAAAAACTGTTTTTT.

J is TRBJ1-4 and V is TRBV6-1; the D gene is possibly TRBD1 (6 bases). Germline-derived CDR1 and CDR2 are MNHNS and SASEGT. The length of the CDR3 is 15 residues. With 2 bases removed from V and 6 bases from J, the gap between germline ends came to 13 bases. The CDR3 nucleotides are TGTGCCAGCAGTGAATTCAGGGGTACAGATGAAAAACTGTTTTTT. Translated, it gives CASSEFRGTDEKLFF.

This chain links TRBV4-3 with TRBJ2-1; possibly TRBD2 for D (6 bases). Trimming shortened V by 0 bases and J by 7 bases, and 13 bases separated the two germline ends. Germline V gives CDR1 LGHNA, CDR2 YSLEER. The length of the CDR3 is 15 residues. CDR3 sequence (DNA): TGCGCCAGCAGCCAAGATATTAGCGGAGTTAATGAGCAGTTCTTC. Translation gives CASSQDISGVNEQFF.

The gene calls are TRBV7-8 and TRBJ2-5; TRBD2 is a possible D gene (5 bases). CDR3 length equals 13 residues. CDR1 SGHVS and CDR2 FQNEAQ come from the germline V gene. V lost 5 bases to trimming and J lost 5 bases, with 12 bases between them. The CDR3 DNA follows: TGTGCCAGCAGCCGGACTGGGATTGAGACCCAGTACTTC. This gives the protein CASSRTGIETQYF. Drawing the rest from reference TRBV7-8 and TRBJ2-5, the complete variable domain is GAGVSQSPRYKVAKRGQDVALRCDPISGHVSLFWYQQALGQGPEFLTYFQNEAQLDKSGLPSDRFFAERPEGSVSTLKIQRTQQEDSAVYLCASSRTGIETQYFGPGTRLLVL.

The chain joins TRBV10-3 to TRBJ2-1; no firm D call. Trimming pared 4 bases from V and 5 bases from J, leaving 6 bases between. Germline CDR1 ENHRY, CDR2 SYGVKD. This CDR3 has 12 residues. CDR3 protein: CAISGVDNEQFF. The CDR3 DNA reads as TGTGCCATCAGTGGCGTGGACAATGAGCAGTTCTTC.

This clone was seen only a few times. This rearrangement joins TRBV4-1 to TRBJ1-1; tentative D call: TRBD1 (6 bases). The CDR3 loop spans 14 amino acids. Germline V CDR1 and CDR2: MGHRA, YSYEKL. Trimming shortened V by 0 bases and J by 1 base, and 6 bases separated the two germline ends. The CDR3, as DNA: TGCGCCAGCAGCCAAGACAGGGGGAACACTGAAGCTTTCTTT. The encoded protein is CASSQDRGNTEAFF.

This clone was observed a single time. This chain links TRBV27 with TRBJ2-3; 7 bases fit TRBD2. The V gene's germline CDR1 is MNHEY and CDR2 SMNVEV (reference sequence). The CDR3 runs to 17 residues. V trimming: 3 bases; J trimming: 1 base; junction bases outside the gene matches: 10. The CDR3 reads CASSFSRLAGGTDTQYF. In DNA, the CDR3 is TGTGCCAGCAGTTTTTCCCGACTAGCCGGAGGCACAGATACGCAGTATTTT.

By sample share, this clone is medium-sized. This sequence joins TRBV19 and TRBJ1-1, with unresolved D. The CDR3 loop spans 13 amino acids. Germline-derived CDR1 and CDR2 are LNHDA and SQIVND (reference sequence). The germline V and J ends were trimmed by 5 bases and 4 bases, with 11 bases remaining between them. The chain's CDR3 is CASSSGFGTEAFF. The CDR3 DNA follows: TGTGCCAGTAGTTCGGGTTTTGGCACTGAAGCTTTCTTT.

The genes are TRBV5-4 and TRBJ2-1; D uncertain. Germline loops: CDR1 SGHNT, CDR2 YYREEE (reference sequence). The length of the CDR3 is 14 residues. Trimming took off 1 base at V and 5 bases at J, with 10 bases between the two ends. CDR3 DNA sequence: TGTGCCAGCAGCTTGTTTATCGAGAACAATGAGCAGTTCTTC. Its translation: CASSLFIENNEQFF.

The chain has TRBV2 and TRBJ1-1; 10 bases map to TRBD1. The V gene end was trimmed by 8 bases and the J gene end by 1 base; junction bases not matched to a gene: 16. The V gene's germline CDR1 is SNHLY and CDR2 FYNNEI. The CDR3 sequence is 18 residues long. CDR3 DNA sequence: TGTGCCAGCGGCTTCCGCGGGACAGGGGATCCAAAGAACACTGAAGCTTTCTTT. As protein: CASGFRGTGDPKNTEAFF. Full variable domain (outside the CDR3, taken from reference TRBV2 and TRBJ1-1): EPEVTQTPSHQVTQMGQEVILRCVPISNHLYFYWYRQILGQKVEFLVSFYNNEISEKSEIFDDQFSVERPDGSNFTLKIRSTKLEDSAMYFCASGFRGTGDPKNTEAFFGQGTRLTVV.

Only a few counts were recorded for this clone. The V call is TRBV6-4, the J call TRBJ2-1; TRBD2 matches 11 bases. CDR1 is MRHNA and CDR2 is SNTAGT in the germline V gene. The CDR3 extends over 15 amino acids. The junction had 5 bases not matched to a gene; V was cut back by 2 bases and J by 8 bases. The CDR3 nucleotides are TGTGCCAGCAGTGACCATCCGGGACTAGCGGATGAGCAGTTCTTC. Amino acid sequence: CASSDHPGLADEQFF.

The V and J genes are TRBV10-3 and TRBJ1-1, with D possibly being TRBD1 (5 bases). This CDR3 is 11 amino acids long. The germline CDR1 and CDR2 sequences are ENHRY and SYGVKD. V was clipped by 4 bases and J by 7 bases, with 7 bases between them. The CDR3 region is CAISGGVEAFF. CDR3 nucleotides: TGTGCCATCAGTGGGGGGGTTGAAGCTTTCTTT.